The next 25 T cell receptor beta chains were all read from a single sample in a study of shared clonotypes between healthy human individuals. Data came from immunoSEQ multiplex PCR; TCRdb stores just in-frame clones and leaves some out. The sample has around 1.9 million clones, just over 90% seen once. Positively selected for CCR7, the CD45RO-negative cells used as naive CD8 cells excluded terminally differentiated effector memory CD45RA+ cells. The sequenced material came from naive CD8+ T cells from PBMCs. The source is a man aged 18 to 29 in good health. Some clones in this sample may be carry-over from other donors' samples.

This clone was recorded only once. This sequence joins TRBV6-1 and TRBJ2-7; D uncertain. Trimming removed 2 bases from V and 2 bases from J, with 7 bases in between. From germline, CDR1 is MNHNS and CDR2 SASEGT. The CDR3 has 13 residues. CDR3: CASSERQAYEQYF. The CDR3 DNA reads as TGTGCCAGCAGTGAACGGCAGGCCTACGAGCAGTACTTC.

The chain uses TRBV4-1 and TRBJ1-1; 7 nucleotides agree with TRBD1. The germline V gene encodes CDR1 MGHRA and CDR2 YSYEKL. This CDR3 spans 18 amino acids. J lost 5 bases, V lost 1 base, and 16 bases had no gene match. CDR3 sequence reads: CASSQADSDRPEGTEAFF. The CDR3 nucleotides are TGCGCCAGCAGCCAAGCCGACTCGGACAGGCCCGAAGGGACTGAAGCTTTCTTT.

The rearrangement joins TRBV4-1 to TRBJ2-7; D may match TRBD1 or TRBD2 (5 bases each). V lost 4 bases to trimming and J lost 0 bases, with 16 bases between them. CDR1 is MGHRA, CDR2 YSYEKL, per germline. This CDR3 spans 16 amino acids. The CDR3, as DNA: TGCGCCAGCAGCCCCCACTCAGGGAGACGCTCCTACGAGCAGTACTTC. Translated: CASSPHSGRRSYEQYF.

The J gene is TRBJ2-7, the V gene TRBV4-3, with a possible D match to TRBD2 (6 bases). This CDR3 region has 17 residues. Between the trimmed V and J ends, which lost 1 base and 5 bases, there was a span of 21 bases. Germline-derived CDR1 and CDR2 are LGHNA and YSLEER. CDR3 coding DNA: TGCGCCAGCAGCCAAGTTTGGGGGGACCTCAAAGACGACGAGCAGTACTTC. This codes for CASSQVWGDLKDDEQYF.

This chain joins TRBV6-5 and TRBJ2-7; 8 bases align to TRBD1. After removal of 7 bases from V and 0 bases from J, the junction contained 2 bases not matched to a gene. This CDR3 is 13 amino acids long. Per germline, CDR1 MNHEY and CDR2 SVGAGI. The CDR3 reads CASTGQDSYEQYF. CDR3 sequence (DNA): TGTGCCAGCACGGGACAGGACTCCTACGAGCAGTACTTC.

This clone is a singleton in its sample. This chain uses TRBV14 with TRBJ1-2; D is unclear. Germline V gives CDR1 SGHDN, CDR2 FVKESK. V was trimmed by 4 bases and J by 6 bases, leaving 12 bases between them. The CDR3 length is 13 residues. In nucleotides, the CDR3 is TGTGCCAGCAGCCCCTTGAGGTCAGATGGCTACACCTTC. It is translated as CASSPLRSDGYTF. The full variable domain, in which reference TRBV14 and TRBJ1-2 provide the parts outside the CDR3, is EAGVTQFPSHSVIEKGQTVTLRCDPISGHDNLYWYRRVMGKEIKFLLHFVKESKQDESGMPNNRFLAERTGGTYSTLKVQPAELEDSGVYFCASSPLRSDGYTFGSGTRLTVV.

The CDR3 sequence: CASSHSQGKGYGYTF. CDR3 in DNA: TGTGCCAGCAGCCACTCACAGGGGAAAGGCTATGGCTACACCTTC. The chain uses TRBV9 and TRBJ1-2; TRBD1 matches at 7 bases. V shed 4 bases and J 4 bases; nucleotides not matched to a gene: 10. The CDR3 has 15 residues. Germline V lookup: CDR1 SGDLS, CDR2 YYNGEE.

The V call is TRBV7-9, the J call TRBJ1-2; D unclear. Germline V lookup: CDR1 SEHNR, CDR2 FQNEAQ (reference sequence). Trimming stripped 4 bases from V and 6 bases from J, with 15 bases between. The CDR3 totals 14 residues. CDR3 loop: CASSSPPGLHGYTF. CDR3 DNA: TGTGCCAGCAGCTCCCCACCTGGACTTCATGGCTACACCTTC.

The V and J genes are TRBV9 and TRBJ2-7; D gene unclear. This CDR3 is built from 14 residues. Germline V gene lookup returns CDR1 SGDLS and CDR2 YYNGEE. Trimming took off 0 bases at V and 2 bases at J, with 9 bases between the two ends. CDR3 nucleotides: TGTGCCAGCAGCGTAGATAGACCCGCCTACGAGCAGTACTTC. Amino acid sequence: CASSVDRPAYEQYF.

This sequence joins TRBV10-2 and TRBJ2-1, with D unclear. CDR1 is WSHSY and CDR2 is SAAADI in the germline V gene. V was trimmed by 4 bases and J by 6 bases, leaving 25 bases between them. The CDR3 is 18 residues long. The CDR3 reads CASSVHFVLISLRNEQFF. The CDR3 nucleotides read TGCGCCAGCAGTGTCCATTTTGTCTTAATATCCTTGCGCAATGAGCAGTTCTTC.

The J gene is TRBJ2-7, the V gene TRBV28; D is possibly TRBD1 (5 bases). The CDR3 loop spans 11 amino acids. CDR1 and CDR2 (germline): MDHEN, SYDVKM. V was pared by 5 bases and J by 7 bases, with 9 bases between. For the CDR3, the DNA is TGTGCCAGCAGTCAGGGTGGGGAGCAGTACTTC. Amino acid sequence: CASSQGGEQYF.

The CDR3 region is CASSSGVEREDYEQYF. The DNA of the CDR3 is TGTGCCAGCAGCTCCGGGGTGGAGCGGGAGGACTACGAGCAGTACTTC. This sequence joins TRBV28 and TRBJ2-7; 9 bases are a match to TRBD2. Trimming at V came to 6 bases and at J to 3 bases, leaving 12 bases not matched to a gene. CDR1 and CDR2 from the germline V gene are MDHEN and SYDVKM. This CDR3 spans 16 amino acids. The full variable domain, completed using reference TRBV28 and TRBJ2-7, is DVKVTQSSRYLVKRTGEKVFLECVQDMDHENMFWYRQDPGLGLRLIYFSYDVKMKEKGDIPEGYSVSREKKERFSLILESASTNQTSMYLCASSSGVEREDYEQYFGPGTRLTVT.

This rearrangement joins TRBV10-3 to TRBJ1-1; D gene unclear. Germline CDR1 is ENHRY and CDR2 is SYGVKD. The CDR3 covers 13 residues. Trimming removed 10 bases at V and 0 bases at J, with 12 bases between. The CDR3 loop reads CATRGILNTEAFF. In nucleotides, the CDR3 is TGTGCCACACGAGGCATATTGAACACTGAAGCTTTCTTT.

The chain joins TRBV7-9 to TRBJ2-7, with 10 bases aligning to TRBD1. Germline trimming cut 1 base from V and 3 bases from J; bases unmatched to any gene: 3. Germline V lookup: CDR1 SEHNR, CDR2 FQNEAQ (reference sequence). The length of the CDR3 is 15 residues. The CDR3 loop is CASSLGDRGYYEQYF. In nucleotides, the CDR3 is TGTGCCAGCAGCTTAGGGGACAGGGGTTACTACGAGCAGTACTTC.

The rearrangement joins TRBV2 to TRBJ2-1; D ambiguous. The germline V gene encodes CDR1 SNHLY and CDR2 FYNNEI. Between the trimmed V and J ends, which lost 7 bases and 7 bases, there was a span of 14 bases. The CDR3 is 13 residues long. The CDR3 DNA is TGTGCCAGCACCCCGCGAGGCAGGAATGAGCAGTTCTTC. Amino acids: CASTPRGRNEQFF.

The chain uses TRBV27 and TRBJ1-5; 7 bases are shared with TRBD1. The CDR3 extends over 13 amino acids. J was trimmed by 7 bases and V by 6 bases; bases with no gene match: 6. Germline V gives CDR1 MNHEY, CDR2 SMNVEV (reference sequence). CDR3 coding DNA: TGTGCCAGCAGCACAGGGGAGTTCCAGCCCCAGCATTTT. Protein sequence: CASSTGEFQPQHF.

This chain joins TRBV7-9 and TRBJ1-2; no firm D call. Between the trimmed V and J ends, which lost 2 bases and 5 bases, there was a span of 9 bases. The germline V gene has CDR1 SEHNR and CDR2 FQNEAQ (reference sequence). This CDR3 contains 13 residues. The CDR3 region is CASSLLMGYGYTF. CDR3 sequence (DNA): TGTGCCAGCAGCTTATTGATGGGGTATGGCTACACCTTC.

This chain uses TRBV5-1 with TRBJ2-7; a weak D match, TRBD1 (6 bases). Germline loops: CDR1 SGHRS, CDR2 YFSETQ. V shed 0 bases and J shed 5 bases, with 12 bases lying between them. This CDR3 contains 14 residues. CDR3 sequence (DNA): TGCGCCAGCAGCTTGGCCCCAGGGGATCACGAGCAGTACTTC. Translated, it gives CASSLAPGDHEQYF.

The chain is built from TRBV10-3 and TRBJ1-1; 7 bases match TRBD1. This CDR3 comprises 11 residues. CDR1 ENHRY and CDR2 SYGVKD come from the germline V gene. V trimming: 4 bases; J trimming: 7 bases; junction bases outside the gene matches: 0. DNA of the CDR3: TGTGCCATCAGTGGACAGGGTGAAGCTTTCTTT. Residues: CAISGQGEAFF.

The CDR3 nucleotides are TGTGCCAGCAGCTACCGGGACTCCTTCACCGGGGAGCTGTTTTTT. Translated: CASSYRDSFTGELFF. The chain couples TRBV6-1 to TRBJ2-2; TRBD2 is a possible D gene (6 bases). The CDR3 is 15 amino acids. Germline V gives CDR1 MNHNS, CDR2 SASEGT. Deletions cut 6 bases from V and 4 bases from J, with 15 bases between.

The table lists this clone with a count of one. The chain carries TRBV5-1 and TRBJ2-2; 7 bases align to TRBD1. Germline V gives CDR1 SGHRS, CDR2 YFSETQ. J lost 3 bases, V lost 5 bases, and 7 bases had no gene match. The CDR3 runs to 15 residues. In DNA form, the CDR3 reads TGCGCCAGCAGTGGAAGACAGGGACACACCGGGGAGCTGTTTTTT. Translated: CASSGRQGHTGELFF.

The chain recombines TRBV28 with TRBJ2-7; D might be TRBD2 (5 bases). The V and J ends lost 7 bases and 3 bases respectively, with 13 bases between them. This CDR3 has 13 amino acids. CDR1 is MDHEN and CDR2 is SYDVKM in the germline V gene. Here the CDR3 DNA reads TGTGCCAGCACTATGGCCGGGAACTACGAGCAGTACTTC. Translated: CASTMAGNYEQYF. The full variable domain, completed using reference TRBV28 and TRBJ2-7, is DVKVTQSSRYLVKRTGEKVFLECVQDMDHENMFWYRQDPGLGLRLIYFSYDVKMKEKGDIPEGYSVSREKKERFSLILESASTNQTSMYLCASTMAGNYEQYFGPGTRLTVT.

V and J are TRBV7-6 and TRBJ1-2; 7 nucleotides line up with TRBD1. This CDR3 is 14 amino acids long. V gave up 3 bases and J gave up 2 bases; unmatched junction bases: 3. Germline V CDR1 and CDR2: SGHVS, FNYEAQ. The CDR3 spells CASSLTGSNYGYTF. The CDR3 DNA follows: TGTGCCAGCAGCTTGACAGGGTCCAACTATGGCTACACCTTC.

The rearrangement links TRBV5-1 to TRBJ2-5, with D unresolved. CDR1 and CDR2 from the germline V gene are SGHRS and YFSETQ. The CDR3 is 15 residues long. Trimming stripped 2 bases from V and 3 bases from J, with 14 bases between. CDR3 nucleotide sequence: TGCGCCAGCAGCTTCGACCGACTGTTCGAAGAGACCCAGTACTTC. Translated, it gives CASSFDRLFEETQYF.

Note on this clone: Other nucleotide sequences in the sample specify the same CDR3. V gene TRBV7-2 combines with J gene TRBJ2-5, with unresolved D. Germline CDR1 reads SGHTA; CDR2 reads FQGNSA. This CDR3 has 11 amino acids. V lost 5 bases to trimming and J lost 2 bases, with 3 bases between them. The CDR3 loop is CASSLQETQYF. The CDR3 DNA is TGTGCCAGCAGCCTTCAAGAGACCCAGTACTTC.